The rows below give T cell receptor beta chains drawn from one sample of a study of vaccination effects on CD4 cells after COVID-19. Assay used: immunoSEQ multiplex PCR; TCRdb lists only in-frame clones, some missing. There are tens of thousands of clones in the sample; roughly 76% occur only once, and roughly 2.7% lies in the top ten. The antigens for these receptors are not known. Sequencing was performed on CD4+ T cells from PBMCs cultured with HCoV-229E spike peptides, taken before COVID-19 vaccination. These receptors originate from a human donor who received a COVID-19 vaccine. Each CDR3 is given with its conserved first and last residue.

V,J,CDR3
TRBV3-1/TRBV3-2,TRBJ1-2,CASSPPGRSGYTF
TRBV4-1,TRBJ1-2,CASSQGTYGYTF
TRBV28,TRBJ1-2,CASSLTTPLGYTF
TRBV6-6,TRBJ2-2,CASSTPGAGELFF
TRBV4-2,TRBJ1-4,CATRGGTANEKLFF
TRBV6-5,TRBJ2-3,CASVRDSTDTQYF
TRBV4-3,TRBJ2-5,CASSQDLIKLQETQYF
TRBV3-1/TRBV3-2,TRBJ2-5,CASSQMPGGQETQYF
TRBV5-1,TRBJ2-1,CASSSPGGSNEQFF
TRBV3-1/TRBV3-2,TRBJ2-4,CASSHTGVPKNIQYF
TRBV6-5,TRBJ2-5,CASSAYVGIQETQYF
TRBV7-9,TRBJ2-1,CASSLGGQGPYNEQFF
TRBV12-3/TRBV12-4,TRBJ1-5,CASSSRRNQPQHF
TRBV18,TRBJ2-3,CASCLGTGVADTQYF
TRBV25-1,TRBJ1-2,CASSGNRYGYTF
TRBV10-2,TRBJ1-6,CASMLVAVYNSPLHF
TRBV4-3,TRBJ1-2,CASSHPTGRNGYTF
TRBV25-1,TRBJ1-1,CAGARWAGDNTEAFF
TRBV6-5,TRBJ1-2,CASSYGGQGRGYTF
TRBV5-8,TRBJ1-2,CASSPGHLNYGYTF
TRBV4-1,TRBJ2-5,CASSPLPYASLDF
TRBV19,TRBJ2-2,CASGIRGNTGELFF